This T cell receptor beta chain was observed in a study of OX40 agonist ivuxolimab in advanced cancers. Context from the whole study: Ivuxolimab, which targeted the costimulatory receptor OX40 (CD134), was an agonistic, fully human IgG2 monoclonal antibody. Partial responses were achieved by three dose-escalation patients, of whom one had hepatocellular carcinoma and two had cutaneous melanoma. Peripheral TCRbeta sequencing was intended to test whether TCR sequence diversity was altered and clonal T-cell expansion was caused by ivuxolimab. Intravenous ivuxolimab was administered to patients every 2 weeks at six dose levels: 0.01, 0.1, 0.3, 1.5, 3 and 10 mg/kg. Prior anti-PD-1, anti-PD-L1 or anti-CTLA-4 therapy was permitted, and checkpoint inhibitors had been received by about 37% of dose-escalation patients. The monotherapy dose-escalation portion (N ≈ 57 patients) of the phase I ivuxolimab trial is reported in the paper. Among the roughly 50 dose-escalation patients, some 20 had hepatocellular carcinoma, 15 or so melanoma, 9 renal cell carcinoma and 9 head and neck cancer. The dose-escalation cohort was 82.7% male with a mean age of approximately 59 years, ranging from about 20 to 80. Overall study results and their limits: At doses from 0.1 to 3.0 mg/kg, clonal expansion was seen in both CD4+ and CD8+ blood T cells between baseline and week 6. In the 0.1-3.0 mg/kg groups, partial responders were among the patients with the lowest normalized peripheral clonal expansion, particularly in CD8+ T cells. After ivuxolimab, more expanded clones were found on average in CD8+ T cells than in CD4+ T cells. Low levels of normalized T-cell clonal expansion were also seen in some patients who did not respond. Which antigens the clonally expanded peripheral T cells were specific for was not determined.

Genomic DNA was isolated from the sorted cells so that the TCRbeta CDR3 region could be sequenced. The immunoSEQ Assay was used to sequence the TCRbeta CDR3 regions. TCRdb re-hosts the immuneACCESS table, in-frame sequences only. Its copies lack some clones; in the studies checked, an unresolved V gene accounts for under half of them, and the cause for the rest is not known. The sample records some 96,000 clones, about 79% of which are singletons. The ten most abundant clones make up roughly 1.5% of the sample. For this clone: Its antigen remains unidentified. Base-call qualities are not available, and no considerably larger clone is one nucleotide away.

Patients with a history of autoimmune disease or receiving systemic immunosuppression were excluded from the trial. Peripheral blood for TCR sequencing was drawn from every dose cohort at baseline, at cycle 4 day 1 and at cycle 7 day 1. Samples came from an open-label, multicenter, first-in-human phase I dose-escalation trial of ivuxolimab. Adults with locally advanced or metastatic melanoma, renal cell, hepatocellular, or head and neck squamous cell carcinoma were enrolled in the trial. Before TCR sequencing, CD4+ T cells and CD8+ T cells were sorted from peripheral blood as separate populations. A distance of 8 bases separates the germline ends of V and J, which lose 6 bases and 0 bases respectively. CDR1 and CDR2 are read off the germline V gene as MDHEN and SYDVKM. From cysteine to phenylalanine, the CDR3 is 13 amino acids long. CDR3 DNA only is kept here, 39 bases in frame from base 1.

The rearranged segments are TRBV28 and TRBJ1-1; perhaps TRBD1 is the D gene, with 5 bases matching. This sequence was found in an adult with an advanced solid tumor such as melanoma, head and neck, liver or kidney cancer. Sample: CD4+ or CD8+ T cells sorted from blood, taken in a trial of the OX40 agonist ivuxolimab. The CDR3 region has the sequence CASSRQLNTEAFF. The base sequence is TGTGCCAGCAGCAGACAGCTGAACACTGAAGCTTTCTTT.